The 21 T cell receptor beta chains below all came from one sample that was sequenced in a study of cytomegalovirus exposure and HLA in healthy donors. The PCR was carried out with 60 Vbeta primers and 13 Jbeta primers. Libraries were prepared by immunoSEQ multiplex PCR; TCRdb keeps only in-frame clonotypes and omits some of them. Among 100,000 to 150,000 clones listed, over 75% were seen once. Sequenced sample: PBMCs. The receptors shown here come from a woman aged 35 to 49 in good health and CMV-seropositive.

The rearrangement joins TRBV27 to TRBJ1-5, with TRBD1 as a possible D gene (5 bases). CDR1 is MNHEY, CDR2 SMNVEV, per germline (reference sequence). This CDR3 is built from 15 residues. Between the trimmed V and J ends, which lost 5 bases and 5 bases, there was a span of 16 bases. In nucleotides, the CDR3 is TGTGCCAGCAGTCGTACAGGTCCCGGGTATCAGCCCCAGCATTTT. Translated, it gives CASSRTGPGYQPQHF.

The chain combines TRBV5-4 with TRBJ1-1; 7 nucleotides align to TRBD1. The junction had 6 bases not matched to a gene; V was cut back by 2 bases and J by 2 bases. This CDR3 region has 15 residues. Germline loops: CDR1 SGHNT, CDR2 YYREEE (reference sequence). The CDR3 loop is CASSLPGQLNTEAFF. CDR3 bases: TGTGCCAGCAGCTTACCGGGACAGTTAAACACTGAAGCTTTCTTT.

The chain joins TRBV6-4 to TRBJ2-7, with TRBD2 matching 7 bases. The CDR3 covers 14 residues. In germline, CDR1 is MRHNA, CDR2 SNTAGT. The junction had 3 bases not matched to a gene; V was cut back by 4 bases and J by 0 bases. CDR3 nucleotides: TGTGCCAGCAGTGTGGGGGGGGGCTCCTACGAGCAGTACTTC. Residues: CASSVGGGSYEQYF.

The chain is built from TRBV28 and TRBJ2-3; possibly TRBD1 for D (6 bases). Trimming cost V 6 bases and J 3 bases, with 7 bases left between them. The CDR3 loop spans 12 amino acids. Germline loops: CDR1 MDHEN, CDR2 SYDVKM. CDR3 residues: CASSTGTDTQYF. CDR3 sequence (DNA): TGTGCCAGCAGCACAGGGACAGATACGCAGTATTTT.

CDR3 DNA sequence: TGTGCCAGCAGGGATGAAGCGGGGTACACCGGGGAGCTGTTTTTT. Amino acid sequence: CASRDEAGYTGELFF. V gene TRBV28 combines with J gene TRBJ2-2; 7 bases align to TRBD2. V was pared by 6 bases and J by 3 bases, with 7 bases of the junction left unmatched. The CDR3 runs to 15 residues. CDR1 is MDHEN and CDR2 is SYDVKM in the germline V gene.

The chain employs TRBV5-1 and TRBJ2-3; D unresolved. Trimming pared 1 base from V and 0 bases from J, leaving 6 bases between. Germline V gives CDR1 SGHRS, CDR2 YFSETQ. This CDR3 has 14 amino acids. Here the CDR3 DNA reads TGCGCCAGCAGCTTGCTTTCGAGCACAGATACGCAGTATTTT. Translation gives CASSLLSSTDTQYF.

This clone has only one observation. This chain links TRBV19 with TRBJ1-1, with 7 bases fitting TRBD1. Germline values: CDR1 LNHDA, CDR2 SQIVND (reference sequence). This CDR3 region has 13 residues. V shed 5 bases and J 6 bases; nucleotides not matched to a gene: 6. In DNA form, the CDR3 reads TGTGCCAGTAGTGTCAACAGGGGCTCTGAAGCTTTCTTT. Its translation is CASSVNRGSEAFF.

The gene calls are TRBV6-1 and TRBJ2-5; TRBD1 matches at 11 bases. Losses at the gene ends were 6 bases for V and 1 base for J; bases not matched to a gene: 4. Germline V gene lookup returns CDR1 MNHNS and CDR2 SASEGT. The length of the CDR3 is 15 residues. The CDR3 loop reads CASSWGQGVQETQYF. CDR3 nucleotide sequence: TGTGCCAGCAGCTGGGGACAGGGGGTCCAAGAGACCCAGTACTTC.

The rearrangement links TRBV27 to TRBJ1-1; no reliable D call. Germline-derived CDR1 and CDR2 are MNHEY and SMNVEV (reference sequence). The CDR3 has 13 amino acids. V lost 6 bases to trimming and J lost 4 bases, with 12 bases between them. The CDR3 protein is CASSRGEATEAFF. For the CDR3, the DNA is TGTGCCAGCAGCCGAGGCGAGGCCACTGAAGCTTTCTTT.

The chain joins TRBV13 to TRBJ2-5, with 9 bases aligning to TRBD1. The CDR3 runs to 14 residues. Germline CDR1 is PRHDT and CDR2 is FYEKMQ (reference sequence). The V segment lost 5 bases and the J segment 5 bases; nucleotides outside the gene matches: 6. The CDR3 region is CASSHRGPSETQYF. The CDR3 region has the DNA TGTGCCAGCAGCCACAGGGGGCCCAGTGAGACCCAGTACTTC.

The genes are TRBV5-1 and TRBJ2-7; 7 bases fit TRBD1. V shed 2 bases and J 5 bases; nucleotides not matched to a gene: 1. CDR1 is SGHRS and CDR2 is YFSETQ in the germline V gene. The length of the CDR3 is 12 residues. CDR3 protein: CASSFDRDEQYF. The CDR3 DNA reads TGCGCCAGCAGCTTCGACAGGGACGAGCAGTACTTC.

The chain uses TRBV6-4 and TRBJ2-2; D might be TRBD1 (5 bases). CDR3 length: 19 amino acids. The V gene's germline CDR1 is MRHNA and CDR2 SNTAGT. V gave up 0 bases and J gave up 8 bases, with 25 bases separating them. The CDR3 loop is CASSDSKSSKTEPAGELFF. The CDR3 DNA sequence: TGTGCCAGCAGTGACTCGAAAAGTAGCAAGACAGAGCCCGCGGGGGAGCTGTTTTTT.

This chain joins TRBV2 and TRBJ2-1; D is undetermined. Germline V gene data show CDR1 as SNHLY and CDR2 as FYNNEI. The CDR3 loop spans 14 amino acids. Trimming left V 4 bases short and J 2 bases short, with 9 bases between. The CDR3 DNA reads as TGTGCCAGCAGTGCCACAGCAACCTACAATGAGCAGTTCTTC. It encodes CASSATATYNEQFF.

The chain has TRBV10-3 and TRBJ2-5; 7 nucleotides align to TRBD1. Trimming cost V 6 bases and J 5 bases; bases outside gene matches: 9. The CDR3 totals 14 residues. Germline CDR1 is ENHRY and CDR2 is SYGVKD. The CDR3 DNA follows: TGTGCCATCAGGTCTCGACAGGGTGCGGAGACCCAGTACTTC. Translated, it gives CAIRSRQGAETQYF.

The rearrangement links TRBV19 to TRBJ2-7; D ambiguous. Germline V gene lookup returns CDR1 LNHDA and CDR2 SQIVND (reference sequence). This CDR3 contains 13 residues. V lost 6 bases to trimming and J lost 3 bases, with 12 bases between them. CDR3 residues: CASSVGRYYEQYF. The DNA for the CDR3 is TGTGCCAGTAGCGTGGGCAGGTACTACGAGCAGTACTTC.

The gene calls are TRBV28 and TRBJ2-5; 11 bases agree with TRBD2. V was pared by 5 bases and J by 3 bases, with 2 bases of the junction left unmatched. Per germline, CDR1 MDHEN and CDR2 SYDVKM. This CDR3 spans 14 amino acids. As DNA, the CDR3 is TGTGCCAGCAGTCTACTAGCGGGAGAAGAGACCCAGTACTTC. This translates into CASSLLAGEETQYF.

A few counts support this clone. The rearrangement links TRBV11-2 to TRBJ2-2, with TRBD2 matching 9 bases. Germline values: CDR1 SGHAT, CDR2 FQNNGV. J was trimmed by 6 bases and V by 3 bases; bases with no gene match: 2. CDR3 size: 14 residues. This CDR3 reads CASSLAGGAGELFF. DNA for the CDR3: TGTGCCAGCAGCTTGGCGGGAGGGGCCGGGGAGCTGTTTTTT.

CDR3 in amino acids: CASGLGPNNEQFF. CDR3 nucleotides: TGTGCCAGCGGGCTGGGGCCGAACAATGAGCAGTTCTTC. V usage is TRBV27 and J usage is TRBJ2-1; D might be TRBD1 (5 bases). Looked up from germline, CDR1 is MNHEY and CDR2 is SMNVEV (reference sequence). CDR3 length: 13 amino acids. V shed 8 bases and J shed 5 bases, with 13 bases lying between them.

The gene calls are TRBV6-1 and TRBJ2-2, with 7 bases aligning to TRBD2. The CDR3 is 14 amino acids. V lost 8 bases to trimming and J lost 1 base; unmatched junction nucleotides: 4. Germline loops: CDR1 MNHNS, CDR2 SASEGT. This chain's CDR3 is CASPAGQNTGELFF. In nucleotides, the CDR3 is TGTGCCAGCCCAGCGGGGCAGAACACCGGGGAGCTGTTTTTT.

The V call is TRBV5-1, the J call TRBJ2-5, with 7 positions matching TRBD2. CDR1 SGHRS and CDR2 YFSETQ come from the germline V gene. The CDR3 spans 15 residues. V was pared by 1 base and J by 1 base, with 4 bases of the junction left unmatched. CDR3 protein: CASSLSSGPQETQYF. The CDR3 DNA is TGCGCCAGCAGCTTGAGTAGCGGGCCCCAAGAGACCCAGTACTTC.

The chain joins TRBV7-2 to TRBJ2-1; 7 bases match TRBD1. Germline assignment: CDR1 SGHTA and CDR2 FQGNSA. The CDR3 length is 12 residues. The ends lost 3 bases at V and 13 bases at J; junction bases unmatched: 6. CDR3 bases: TGTGCCAGCAGCTTGTATGGGACAGACCAGTTCTTC. This translates into CASSLYGTDQFF.